This TCR beta chain was sequenced during a study of shared clonotypes between healthy human individuals. Study-wide points: How much donors shared clonotypes was expected to be affected by sequencing depth.

Using roughly 200 ng DNA, about 30,000 T cell genomes, the sorted-subset replicate PCRs were run. Data came from immunoSEQ multiplex PCR; TCRdb stores just in-frame clones and leaves some out. The table includes 1.6 million or so clones, less than 99% detected once. This clone was seen once. Antigen: not known. V was clipped by 6 bases and J by 4 bases; unmatched bases: 8. The germline gives CDR1 SGHNT, CDR2 YYREEE (reference sequence). CDR3 size: 14 residues. Each sample came from a Caucasian adult donor living in Nashville, Tennessee. The rearrangement joins TRBV5-4 to TRBJ2-3, with TRBD2 identical over 7 bases. The source of this sequence is a man aged 25-45 years in good health. What was sequenced was naive CD4+ T cells sorted from blood. Described subset: CD45RA+ positively selected. CDR3 nucleotide sequence: TGTGCCAGCACCAATAACCGGGAGGCAGATACGCAGTATTTT. Its translation: CASTNNREADTQYF.